Shown below are 13 T cell receptor beta chains from a single sample sequenced in a study of T cells in Graves' hyperthyroidism and ophthalmopathy. Template material for amplifying TCR beta CDR3 regions consisted of RNA transcripts. HTBI primers drove first-round RT-PCR of the TCR CDR3. TCRdb passed the multiplex PCR reads through MiXCR, listing each CDR3 protein once. The sample lists fewer than 700,000 distinct CDR3 sequences, about a sixth seen once, with around 17% in the top ten. Sequenced: blood. These receptors all come from a woman between 18 and 29 years old with Graves' ophthalmopathy.

The chain joins TRBV4-1 to TRBJ1-5, with D unresolved. V was cut by 1 base and J by 6 bases, with 16 bases left in between. Germline CDR1 reads MGHRA; CDR2 reads YSYEKL. The CDR3 extends over 16 amino acids. This CDR3 is CASSQGTPVRSQPQHF. The CDR3 nucleotides read TGCGCCAGCAGCCAAGGGACCCCCGTTCGTAGTCAGCCCCAGCATTTT.

This clonotype was seen repeatedly, ten times or more. The chain links TRBV6-2 or TRBV6-3 to TRBJ2-1, with 12 bases matching TRBD2. Looked up from germline, CDR1 is MNHEY and CDR2 is SVGEGT. Trimming cost V 6 bases and J 5 bases; bases outside gene matches: 2. This CDR3 has 14 residues. The CDR3, as DNA: TGTGCCAGCAGAGGACTAGCGGGGAACAATGAGCAGTTCTTC. Protein product: CASRGLAGNNEQFF.

Ten or more counts support this clonotype. This chain joins TRBV6-2 or TRBV6-3 and TRBJ1-1, with unresolved D. Germline V CDR1 and CDR2: MNHEY, SVGEGT. The CDR3 extends over 14 amino acids. V was pared by 6 bases and J by 0 bases, with 11 bases between. Here the CDR3 reads CASSSSRVNTEAFF. As DNA, the CDR3 is TGTGCCAGCAGCTCCAGCCGGGTGAACACTGAAGCTTTCTTT.

The V call is TRBV5-6, the J call TRBJ1-5, with 8 bases matching TRBD1. The germline CDR1 and CDR2 sequences are SGHDT and YYEEEE. CDR3 length: 15 residues. The V segment lost 4 bases and the J segment 4 bases; nucleotides outside the gene matches: 7. The CDR3 DNA reads TGTGCCAGCAGCGCAACAGGGGGGAGGAATCAGCCCCAGCATTTT. The encoded protein is CASSATGGRNQPQHF.

This clonotype has a handful of counts. This chain joins TRBV2 and TRBJ2-5; 8 bases line up with TRBD1. This CDR3 has 15 residues. Germline V gives CDR1 SNHLY, CDR2 FYNNEI. V lost 5 bases, J lost 0 bases, and 5 bases stayed unmatched. Here the CDR3 reads CASSPDRVDQETQYF. The CDR3 bases are TGTGCCAGCAGTCCGGACAGGGTTGACCAAGAGACCCAGTACTTC.

There are a few counts of this clonotype. The chain employs TRBV14 and TRBJ2-2; no clear D gene. CDR1 SGHDN and CDR2 FVKESK come from the germline V gene. CDR3 length: 17 residues. V lost 0 bases, J lost 0 bases, and 11 bases lay in between. CDR3 sequence reads: CASSQDILKTNTGELFF. For the CDR3, the DNA is TGTGCCAGCAGCCAAGATATACTAAAAACGAACACCGGGGAGCTGTTTTTT.

This clonotype was seen many times. The chain carries TRBV5-1 and TRBJ2-1, with 16 bases aligning to TRBD2. The germline gives CDR1 SGHRS, CDR2 YFSETQ. Losses at the gene ends were 4 bases for V and 14 bases for J; bases not matched to a gene: 6. This CDR3 contains 14 residues. The CDR3 DNA follows: TGCGCCAGCAGCCCGGGACTAGCGGGGGGGCCCAAGTTCTTC. Translation: CASSPGLAGGPKFF.

V and J are TRBV28 and TRBJ2-1, with 12 bases aligning to TRBD2. Germline V lookup: CDR1 MDHEN, CDR2 SYDVKM. V shed 5 bases, J shed 7 bases, and the junction held 3 bases outside the gene matches. The length of the CDR3 is 14 residues. CDR3 DNA sequence: TGTGCCAGCAGTGCCGGGACTAGCGGGAATGAGCAGTTCTTC. Translation: CASSAGTSGNEQFF.

A few counts support this clonotype. The chain employs TRBV10-1 and TRBJ2-2, with D perhaps given as TRBD1 or TRBD2 (5 bases each). Trimming took off 8 bases at V and 3 bases at J, with 10 bases between the two ends. The V gene's germline CDR1 is WNHNN and CDR2 SYGVQD (reference sequence). This CDR3 region has 13 residues. CDR3: CASGVGDTGELFF. Here the CDR3 DNA reads TGCGCCAGCGGCGTGGGGGACACCGGGGAGCTGTTTTTT.

A few counts support this clonotype. Compared with germline, one end of the junction differs, possibly owing to a read error. V gene TRBV9 combines with J gene TRBJ1-1; D not resolved. This CDR3 spans 13 amino acids. Germline CDR1 SGDLS, CDR2 YYNGEE. CDR3 nucleotide sequence: TGTGCCAGCAGCGTGAGATTGAAGACTGAAGCTTTCTTT. Its protein is CASSVRLKTEAFF. Full variable domain (missing parts from reference TRBV9 and TRBJ1-1): DSGVTQTPKHLITATGQRVTLRCSPRSGDLSVYWYQQSLDQGLQFLIQYYNGEERAKGNILERFSAQQFPDLHSELNLSSLELGDSALYFCASSVRLKTEAFFGQGTRLTVV.

Details on this clonotype: Being one base from a much bigger clone, this may be a read error. The chain combines TRBV2 with TRBJ2-1, with 11 bases matching TRBD1. The assigned J gene may be wrong: the sequence end matches TRBJ2-7 better. Germline CDR1 is SNHLY and CDR2 is FYNNEI. This CDR3 contains 14 residues. The CDR3 sequence: CASSGTGGDNEQYF. The CDR3 nucleotides read TGTGCCAGCTCCGGGACAGGGGGGGACAATGAGCAGTACTTC.

V and J are TRBV5-5 and TRBJ1-1; a weak D match, TRBD1 (5 bases). The CDR3 spans 18 residues. Germline V CDR1 and CDR2: SGHKS, YYEKEE (reference sequence). The V end lost 4 bases, the J end lost 3 bases, and 25 bases lay between the germline ends. CDR3 sequence (DNA): TGTGCCAGCAGCCTCTACCCCGGACGCAGACTAGGGGACACTGAAGCTTTCTTT. Its protein is CASSLYPGRRLGDTEAFF.

This clonotype was recorded many times. This rearrangement joins TRBV6-2 or TRBV6-3 to TRBJ1-2; TRBD1 agrees at 8 bases. The trim removed 2 bases at V and 6 bases at J, leaving 8 bases unmatched. CDR1 and CDR2 from the germline V gene are MNHEY and SVGEGT. There are 15 residues in the CDR3. CDR3 loop: CASSYADRGGNGYTF. DNA for the CDR3: TGTGCCAGCAGTTACGCCGACAGGGGTGGAAATGGCTACACCTTC.